This T cell receptor (beta chain) was captured by sequencing in a study of T and B cells in COVID-19 patients. Study-level information: The recovered patients had mostly mild to moderate COVID-19 with outpatient management. At median age approximately 36 years, recovered patients were younger than active-infection patients at just over 65.

Trimming left V 1 base short and J 6 bases short, with 12 bases between. The CDR3 consists of 14 residues. Germline V gene data show CDR1 as MNHEY and CDR2 as SVGAGI. Regarding the study as a whole: Few blood samples existed from mildly ill patients during symptoms or early in severe cases. Patients with COVID-19 reportedly showed strongly skewed T cell receptor beta variable and joining gene usage.

To note about this clonotype: Its antigen is undetermined.

Multiplex PCR with BIOMED2 TRB-A/B primer pools amplified TRB rearrangements. Via MiXCR, TCRdb re-called the multiplex PCR reads, giving one row per CDR3 protein. The sample lists around 15,000 distinct CDR3 sequences, over 25% occurring once. From blood, roughly 250-550 ng of genomic DNA served as TRB template. The sequenced sample was blood. This TCR came from a human donor who had recovered from COVID-19. The chain links TRBV6-5 to TRBJ1-1; possible D gene TRBD1, 6 bases. The CDR3 DNA reads as TGTGCCAGCAGTTACTTTACGGGGGCCTCTGAAGCTTTCTTT. Amino acid sequence: CASSYFTGASEAFF.